The 22 T cell receptor beta chains below were found in one sample sequenced in a study of T cell responses to AZD1222 COVID-19 vaccine. The protocol was immunoSEQ multiplex PCR, while the TCRdb copy is restricted to in-frame clones and leaves out a portion. The sample lists tens of thousands of clones; 88% were seen once. This specimen was peripheral blood, taken 28 days after the second AZD1222 dose. These receptors came from an adult who received the AZD1222 COVID-19 vaccine.

The chain uses TRBV9 and TRBJ2-3; the D is unclear. The ends were cut back, 3 bases at V and 6 bases at J, with 8 bases in the middle. Germline V gives CDR1 SGDLS, CDR2 YYNGEE. The CDR3 contains 12 residues. The CDR3 is CASSARWDTQYF. Here the CDR3 DNA reads TGTGCCAGCAGCGCTAGATGGGATACGCAGTATTTT. Full variable domain (remainder filled in from reference TRBV9 and TRBJ2-3): DSGVTQTPKHLITATGQRVTLRCSPRSGDLSVYWYQQSLDQGLQFLIQYYNGEERAKGNILERFSAQQFPDLHSELNLSSLELGDSALYFCASSARWDTQYFGPGTRLTVL.

The chain uses TRBV7-9 and TRBJ1-2, with D perhaps matching TRBD1 (6 bases). Germline V gene data show CDR1 as SEHNR and CDR2 as FQNEAQ (reference sequence). The length of the CDR3 is 12 residues. The V and J ends lost 5 bases and 7 bases respectively, with 11 bases between them. CDR3 protein: CASSADSRGYTF. The CDR3 DNA is TGTGCCAGCAGCGCGGACAGTCGTGGCTACACCTTC.

The chain uses TRBV6-2 or TRBV6-3 and TRBJ2-1, with TRBD2 matching over 7 bases. The junction had 6 bases not matched to a gene; V was cut back by 4 bases and J by 6 bases. Germline CDR1 MNHEY, CDR2 SVGEGT. This CDR3 region has 14 residues. The CDR3 spells CASSWTSPSNEQFF. CDR3 in DNA: TGTGCCAGCAGTTGGACTAGTCCCAGCAATGAGCAGTTCTTC.

The genes are TRBV28 and TRBJ1-3; 9 positions agree with TRBD1. This CDR3 spans 16 amino acids. Germline V gene lookup returns CDR1 MDHEN and CDR2 SYDVKM. V lost 4 bases to trimming and J lost 3 bases; unmatched junction nucleotides: 7. The CDR3 here is CASSSPGQGGGNTIYF. CDR3 coding DNA: TGTGCCAGCAGTTCCCCGGGACAGGGAGGTGGAAACACCATATATTTT.

This clone was picked up one time. CDR3 loop: CASSFTSGVYNEQFF. CDR3 DNA: TGTGCCAGCAGCTTTACTAGCGGAGTTTACAATGAGCAGTTCTTC. V usage is TRBV7-2 and J usage is TRBJ2-1; TRBD2 agrees at 8 bases. CDR1 and CDR2 (germline): SGHTA, FQGNSA. With V trimmed by 3 bases and J by 4 bases, 5 bases remained unmatched. CDR3 length equals 15 residues.

This clone was found a few times. This sequence joins TRBV19 and TRBJ1-6, with a possible D match to TRBD1 (5 bases). This CDR3 has 14 amino acids. The V end lost 6 bases, the J end lost 9 bases, and 15 bases lay between the germline ends. Per the germline V gene, CDR1 is LNHDA and CDR2 is SQIVND (reference sequence). The CDR3: CASSSGGPTSPLHF. In nucleotides, the CDR3 is TGTGCCAGTAGCTCCGGGGGACCGACTTCACCCCTCCACTTT.

The V call is TRBV4-2, the J call TRBJ1-5; TRBD1 is a possible D gene (5 bases). CDR3 length: 15 residues. V lost 0 bases and J lost 2, with 8 bases in between. The germline CDR1 and CDR2 sequences are LGHNA and YNFKEQ. The CDR3 sequence is CASSQEGGGNQPQHF. The CDR3 bases are TGTGCCAGCAGCCAAGAAGGAGGGGGCAATCAGCCCCAGCATTTT.

The chain has TRBV5-5 and TRBJ2-2; TRBD2 agrees at 11 bases. Germline-derived CDR1 and CDR2 are SGHKS and YYEKEE (reference sequence). V lost 4 bases and J lost 0; bases outside the gene matches: 5. This CDR3 contains 17 residues. CDR3 nucleotide sequence: TGTGCCAGCAGCCCTAGCGGGGGGACTTCGAACACCGGGGAGCTGTTTTTT. It codes for CASSPSGGTSNTGELFF.

The gene calls are TRBV10-3 and TRBJ2-3, with 12 nucleotides matching TRBD1. V trimming: 6 bases; J trimming: 3 bases; junction bases outside the gene matches: 4. Germline values: CDR1 ENHRY, CDR2 SYGVKD. The CDR3 spans 15 residues. The CDR3 reads CAIRPGQGATDTQYF. Written as DNA, the CDR3 is TGTGCCATCAGACCGGGACAGGGGGCAACAGATACGCAGTATTTT.

The V and J genes are TRBV6-2 or TRBV6-3 and TRBJ1-1; D not certain. CDR1 and CDR2 (germline): MNHEY, SVGEGT. This CDR3 contains 14 residues. The V end was cut by 2 bases, the J end by 0 bases, with 7 bases between. This chain's CDR3 is CASSYERMNTEAFF. In DNA form, the CDR3 reads TGTGCCAGCAGTTACGAGAGAATGAACACTGAAGCTTTCTTT.

This clone was detected only once. V gene TRBV18 combines with J gene TRBJ1-2; D is perhaps TRBD1 (6 bases). Germline V gene sequence: CDR1 KGHSH, CDR2 LQKENI. This CDR3 has 12 amino acids. V was shortened by 9 bases and J by 13 bases, with 21 bases between the two germline ends. The CDR3 DNA follows: TGTGCCAGTTCATCAGGGAGGGGGGCCACCACCTTC. Encoded protein: CASSSGRGATTF.

This rearrangement joins TRBV5-1 to TRBJ1-5, with a tentative D call TRBD1 (5 bases). Germline V CDR1 and CDR2: SGHRS, YFSETQ. V gave up 4 bases and J gave up 1 base, with 9 bases separating them. This CDR3 comprises 14 residues. The CDR3, as DNA: TGCGCCAGCAGCCCGTGGGACAGCAATCAGCCCCAGCATTTT. It encodes CASSPWDSNQPQHF.

V is TRBV12-3 or TRBV12-4 and J is TRBJ2-2; D remains unclear. Trimming left V 3 bases short and J 6 bases short, with 2 bases between. The length of the CDR3 is 11 residues. The CDR3 sequence: CASSFAGELFF. The CDR3 coding sequence is TGTGCCAGCAGTTTTGCCGGGGAGCTGTTTTTT.

This chain connects TRBV4-1 to TRBJ2-5; a weak D match, TRBD1 (7 bases). Per the germline V gene, CDR1 is MGHRA and CDR2 is YSYEKL. V lost 0 bases and J lost 5, with 16 bases in between. The CDR3 is made up of 16 amino acids. The CDR3 sequence is CASSQEPRGVGETQYF. The CDR3 coding sequence is TGCGCCAGCAGCCAAGAGCCCAGGGGGGTCGGGGAGACCCAGTACTTC.

The CDR3 DNA sequence: TGTGCCAGCAGCCCGATAACTCTCGCGGGGGGGCCGGGAAATGAGCAGTTCTTC. Translated: CASSPITLAGGPGNEQFF. V is TRBV9 and J is TRBJ2-1; 9 bases are shared with TRBD2. There are 18 residues in the CDR3. Germline V gene lookup returns CDR1 SGDLS and CDR2 YYNGEE. V trimming: 4 bases; J trimming: 7 bases; junction bases outside the gene matches: 18. The full variable domain, rest sourced from reference TRBV9 and TRBJ2-1, is DSGVTQTPKHLITATGQRVTLRCSPRSGDLSVYWYQQSLDQGLQFLIQYYNGEERAKGNILERFSAQQFPDLHSELNLSSLELGDSALYFCASSPITLAGGPGNEQFFGPGTRLTVL.

The rearrangement links TRBV13 to TRBJ2-3, with D possibly matching TRBD2 (5 bases). Germline V gives CDR1 PRHDT, CDR2 FYEKMQ (reference sequence). The V and J ends lost 2 bases and 4 bases respectively, with 10 bases between them. The CDR3 has 14 residues. CDR3 sequence: CASSLSGGADTQYF. The DNA of the CDR3 is TGTGCCAGCAGCTTATCAGGAGGCGCAGATACGCAGTATTTT.

The chain couples TRBV6-5 to TRBJ1-5, with TRBD1 matching over 7 bases. This CDR3 contains 15 residues. After removal of 6 bases from V and 4 bases from J, the junction contained 9 bases not matched to a gene. CDR1 MNHEY and CDR2 SVGAGI come from the germline V gene. CDR3 DNA: TGTGCCAGCAGCGTATCCGGGACAGCAAATCAGCCCCAGCATTTT. It translates to CASSVSGTANQPQHF.

The V and J genes are TRBV4-1 and TRBJ1-5, with D hard to call. V lost 0 bases to trimming and J lost 7 bases, with 7 bases between them. The germline V gene has CDR1 MGHRA and CDR2 YSYEKL. The CDR3 consists of 13 residues. The CDR3 sequence is CASSQDWLQPQHF. The DNA of the CDR3 is TGCGCCAGCAGCCAAGATTGGCTGCAGCCCCAGCATTTT.

This clone occurred once. This chain connects TRBV4-1 to TRBJ1-5; D unresolved. Germline V CDR1 and CDR2: MGHRA, YSYEKL. CDR3 length: 15 residues. With 0 bases removed from V and 5 bases from J, the gap between germline ends came to 11 bases. As DNA, the CDR3 is TGCGCCAGCAGCCAAGAAGCGGCCGGACATCAGCCCCAGCATTTT. Translated, it gives CASSQEAAGHQPQHF.

The chain carries TRBV24-1 and TRBJ2-6, with TRBD1 as a possible D gene (7 bases). This CDR3 region has 18 residues. Germline V CDR1 and CDR2: KGHDR, SFDVKD. Trimming left V 12 bases short and J 1 base short, with 24 bases between. CDR3 sequence: CASPRETGRTSGANVLTF. As DNA, the CDR3 is TGTGCCTCCCCTCGGGAGACAGGGAGGACGTCTGGGGCCAACGTCCTGACTTTC.

The genes are TRBV6-2 or TRBV6-3 and TRBJ1-4, with a possible D match to TRBD1 (5 bases). From germline, CDR1 is MNHEY and CDR2 SVGEGT. V was trimmed by 5 bases and J by 5 bases, leaving 12 bases between them. CDR3 length equals 14 residues. Written as DNA, the CDR3 is TGTGCCAGCAGTACGCGACAGCAGAATGAAAAACTGTTTTTT. Protein: CASSTRQQNEKLFF.

V is TRBV5-1 and J is TRBJ2-3; the match to TRBD2 covers 7 bases. From germline, CDR1 is SGHRS and CDR2 YFSETQ. There are 16 residues in the CDR3. After removal of 4 bases from V and 0 bases from J, the junction contained 8 bases not matched to a gene. As DNA, the CDR3 is TGCGCCAGCAGCGAGGGACTATCGTATAGCACAGATACGCAGTATTTT. It translates to CASSEGLSYSTDTQYF.